The 29 T cell receptor beta chains below come from one sample, sequenced in a study of beta chain features in type 1 diabetes. The whole isolated RNA underwent reverse transcription, so sequencing captured expressed TCRB transcripts. This table comes from immunoSEQ multiplex PCR, and its TCRdb copy is limited to in-frame clones, with some not included. This sample has roughly 310,000 clones, with approximately 11% found just once. The source material was naive CD4+ T cells from blood. These receptor sequences come from a woman aged 25 to 39 in good health.

V usage is TRBV2 and J usage is TRBJ2-5, with no clear D. V lost 6 bases and J lost 4, with 18 bases in between. CDR1 and CDR2 (germline): SNHLY, FYNNEI. This CDR3 has 15 residues. The CDR3 is CASRVPANNAETQYF. The CDR3 DNA reads as TGTGCCAGCAGGGTCCCCGCGAATAATGCAGAGACCCAGTACTTC.

The table lists this clone with a few counts. The chain couples TRBV28 to TRBJ1-5; D call uncertain. V was trimmed by 6 bases and J by 3 bases, leaving 18 bases between them. Germline CDR1 is MDHEN and CDR2 is SYDVKM. The CDR3 extends over 16 amino acids. The CDR3 DNA reads TGTGCCAGCAGCCCTGAACAAGGAGGATTCAATCAGCCCCAGCATTTT. Its protein product is CASSPEQGGFNQPQHF.

This clone was seen more than once but under ten times. This chain links TRBV4-1 with TRBJ2-7; D is unclear. V was shortened by 2 bases and J by 9 bases, with 17 bases between the two germline ends. This CDR3 contains 14 residues. Germline V gene data show CDR1 as MGHRA and CDR2 as YSYEKL. CDR3 region: CASSQSLLPSGQYF. CDR3 DNA: TGCGCCAGCAGCCAATCACTGCTTCCGTCCGGGCAGTACTTC.

In this sample, this clone turned up a few times. In DNA form, the CDR3 reads TGTGCCAGCAGCCCGCCGGGACAGACCTACGAGCAGTACTTC. Residues: CASSPPGQTYEQYF. The J gene is TRBJ2-7, the V gene TRBV5-6, with 7 bases matching TRBD1. Trimming cost V 4 bases and J 2 bases; bases outside gene matches: 6. CDR3 length: 14 residues. Germline CDR1 is SGHDT and CDR2 is YYEEEE.

The J gene is TRBJ2-7, the V gene TRBV4-3; a possible D gene is TRBD2 (6 bases). There are 17 residues in the CDR3. Per germline, CDR1 LGHNA and CDR2 YSLEER. Trimming left V 0 bases short and J 2 bases short, with 17 bases between. Here the CDR3 reads CASSQDQTRLPPYEQYF. The DNA of the CDR3 is TGCGCCAGCAGCCAAGACCAGACTAGACTACCTCCCTACGAGCAGTACTTC.

Only a few counts were recorded for this clone. The V gene is TRBV23-1, the J gene TRBJ2-1; TRBD2 might be the D (6 bases). TRBV23-1 counts as an open reading frame of uncertain function. V dropped 0 bases and J dropped 15 bases, with 9 bases sitting between them. This CDR3 has 11 amino acids. CDR3 sequence reads: CASSQSRGWFF. The CDR3, as DNA: TGCGCCAGCAGTCAATCGCGGGGCTGGTTCTTC.

The sample holds a few counts of this clone. The V call is TRBV7-9, the J call TRBJ2-1; TRBD2 matches 13 bases. CDR3 size: 15 residues. Germline loops: CDR1 SEHNR, CDR2 FQNEAQ (reference sequence). V lost 6 bases to trimming and J lost 7 bases; unmatched junction nucleotides: 6. CDR3 sequence (DNA): TGTGCCAGCAGTCCTCCGGGACTAGCGGGGAATGAGCAGTTCTTC. Translating it yields CASSPPGLAGNEQFF. Variable domain in full (rest from reference TRBV7-9 and TRBJ2-1): DTGVSQNPRHKITKRGQNVTFRCDPISEHNRLYWYRQTLGQGPEFLTYFQNEAQLEKSRLLSDRFSAERPKGSFSTLEIQRTEQGDSAMYLCASSPPGLAGNEQFFGPGTRLTVL.

The genes are TRBV11-2 and TRBJ1-1; D perhaps matches TRBD1 (5 bases). This CDR3 spans 12 amino acids. Deletions cut 3 bases from V and 7 bases from J, with 9 bases between. Looked up from germline, CDR1 is SGHAT and CDR2 is FQNNGV. CDR3 DNA: TGTGCCAGCAGCTTTTTTACAGGTGAAGCTTTCTTT. Protein: CASSFFTGEAFF. The full variable domain, completed using reference TRBV11-2 and TRBJ1-1, is EAGVAQSPRYKIIEKRQSVAFWCNPISGHATLYWYQQILGQGPKLLIQFQNNGVVDDSQLPKDRFSAERLKGVDSTLKIQPAKLEDSAVYLCASSFFTGEAFFGQGTRLTVV.

The chain links TRBV6-5 to TRBJ2-5, with 8 positions matching TRBD1. Trimming at V came to 0 bases and at J to 5 bases, leaving 5 bases not matched to a gene. There are 15 residues in the CDR3. Germline loops: CDR1 MNHEY, CDR2 SVGAGI. Written as DNA, the CDR3 is TGTGCCAGCAGTTACTCAAGACAGGGGTGGGAGACCCAGTACTTC. Protein product: CASSYSRQGWETQYF.

CDR3 in amino acids: CASSFPQGLSNTEAFF. As DNA, the CDR3 is TGTGCCAGCAGTTTCCCCCAGGGCCTGAGTAACACTGAAGCTTTCTTT. The chain couples TRBV28 to TRBJ1-1; TRBD1 is a possible D gene (5 bases). Trimming took off 3 bases at V and 2 bases at J, with 16 bases between the two ends. CDR1 and CDR2 from the germline V gene are MDHEN and SYDVKM. The CDR3 extends over 16 amino acids. Filled out from reference TRBV28 and TRBJ1-1, the complete variable domain reads DVKVTQSSRYLVKRTGEKVFLECVQDMDHENMFWYRQDPGLGLRLIYFSYDVKMKEKGDIPEGYSVSREKKERFSLILESASTNQTSMYLCASSFPQGLSNTEAFFGQGTRLTVV.

This clone was counted between two and nine times. This chain uses TRBV7-2 with TRBJ2-2, with 7 bases identical to TRBD2. Germline loops: CDR1 SGHTA, CDR2 FQGNSA. The CDR3 is 14 residues long. V gave up 1 base and J gave up 6 bases; unmatched junction bases: 2. For the CDR3, the DNA is TGTGCCAGCAGCTTAGGGCTAGCGGCCGGGGAGCTGTTTTTT. As protein: CASSLGLAAGELFF.

This clone appeared a few times. V gene TRBV5-4 combines with J gene TRBJ2-1; 7 bases align to TRBD2. This CDR3 has 14 residues. CDR1 SGHNT and CDR2 YYREEE come from the germline V gene (reference sequence). V lost 3 bases and J lost 4; bases outside the gene matches: 4. Written as DNA, the CDR3 is TGTGCCAGCAGCTCGGGACTATCTTACAATGAGCAGTTCTTC. Protein sequence: CASSSGLSYNEQFF.

The gene calls are TRBV6-5 and TRBJ2-1, with D possibly being TRBD1 (6 bases). This CDR3 comprises 14 residues. The V end lost 4 bases, the J end lost 2 bases, and 9 bases lay between the germline ends. CDR1 and CDR2 (germline): MNHEY, SVGAGI. In nucleotides, the CDR3 is TGTGCCAGCAGTTTCCGACAGGCCTACAATGAGCAGTTCTTC. It specifies CASSFRQAYNEQFF.

The chain combines TRBV28 with TRBJ2-1, with 10 bases identical to TRBD2. V was pared by 6 bases and J by 1 base, with 3 bases of the junction left unmatched. The CDR3 has 15 residues. In germline, CDR1 is MDHEN, CDR2 SYDVKM. DNA of the CDR3: TGTGCCAGCAGAATAGCGGGAGGTTCCTACAATGAGCAGTTCTTC. Protein product: CASRIAGGSYNEQFF.

This clone was counted between two and nine times. This chain joins TRBV5-1 and TRBJ2-6; the D gene is possibly TRBD2 (5 bases). The V end lost 0 bases, the J end lost 0 bases, and 7 bases lay between the germline ends. The CDR3 contains 16 residues. The germline gives CDR1 SGHRS, CDR2 YFSETQ. The CDR3 is CASSLVAGSGANVLTF. CDR3 nucleotides: TGCGCCAGCAGCTTGGTGGCGGGCTCTGGGGCCAACGTCCTGACTTTC.

This clone was observed a handful of times. The chain employs TRBV5-6 and TRBJ2-7, with unresolved D. V gave up 4 bases and J gave up 2 bases, with 10 bases separating them. Looked up from germline, CDR1 is SGHDT and CDR2 is YYEEEE. CDR3 length: 13 residues. The CDR3 nucleotides are TGTGCCAGCAGCCCCGGTGAGCCCTACGAGCAGTACTTC. This sequence encodes CASSPGEPYEQYF.

A few counts support this clone. The J gene is TRBJ2-7, the V gene TRBV7-2; tentative D call: TRBD2 (5 bases). V shed 1 base and J shed 2 bases, with 12 bases lying between them. Germline CDR1 SGHTA, CDR2 FQGNSA. This CDR3 comprises 15 residues. The CDR3: CASSLGVVGAYEQYF. CDR3 DNA sequence: TGTGCCAGCAGCTTAGGGGTGGTCGGGGCCTACGAGCAGTACTTC.

J is TRBJ1-2 and V is TRBV30, with D possibly being TRBD1 (5 bases). The CDR3 length is 13 residues. Looked up from germline, CDR1 is GTSNPN and CDR2 is SVGIG (reference sequence). The V end was cut by 2 bases, the J end by 0 bases, with 7 bases between. The CDR3 nucleotides read TGTGCCTGGAGTACAGGAACTAACTATGGCTACACCTTC. Translation: CAWSTGTNYGYTF. Full variable domain (missing parts from reference TRBV30 and TRBJ1-2): SQTIHQWPATLVQPVGSPLSLECTVEGTSNPNLYWYRQAAGRGLQLLFYSVGIGQISSEVPQNLSASRPQDRQFILSSKKLLLSDSGFYLCAWSTGTNYGYTFGSGTRLTVV.

This clone has only a few counts. V and J are TRBV4-3 and TRBJ2-3, with 9 bases aligning to TRBD2. The CDR3 has 21 residues. J gave up 5 bases and V 0 bases, and 21 bases lay outside the gene matches. In germline, CDR1 is LGHNA, CDR2 YSLEER. The CDR3 bases are TGCGCCAGCAGCCAAGACTTTCCAATGGGCCACGCGGGAGGGCCGAGAGATACGCAGTATTTT. Translated: CASSQDFPMGHAGGPRDTQYF.

The chain is built from TRBV4-2 and TRBJ1-5, with 7 bases aligning to TRBD1. J lost 3 bases, V lost 0 bases, and 8 bases had no gene match. CDR3 length: 17 amino acids. Germline CDR1 is LGHNA and CDR2 is YNFKEQ. CDR3 nucleotide sequence: TGTGCCAGCAGCCAAGAGTATAGGGGGCGATTCAATCAGCCCCAGCATTTT. It is translated as CASSQEYRGRFNQPQHF.

This clone was counted a few times. The gene calls are TRBV7-2 and TRBJ2-7, with D perhaps matching TRBD2 (6 bases). Trimming shortened V by 3 bases and J by 5 bases, and 14 bases separated the two germline ends. Germline-derived CDR1 and CDR2 are SGHTA and FQGNSA. The CDR3 runs 14 residues. CDR3: CASSFDGSRNEQYF. DNA of the CDR3: TGTGCCAGCAGCTTTGACGGGAGTCGTAACGAGCAGTACTTC.

This clone has a handful of counts. This rearrangement joins TRBV30 to TRBJ2-3, with 8 bases aligning to TRBD2. This CDR3 region has 14 residues. The V and J ends lost 3 bases and 3 bases, in that order; junction bases with no gene match: 5. Germline values: CDR1 GTSNPN, CDR2 SVGIG (reference sequence). The CDR3 reads CAWRTGGRTDTQYF. The CDR3 DNA follows: TGTGCCTGGAGAACGGGGGGGAGAACAGATACGCAGTATTTT.

The genes are TRBV5-6 and TRBJ2-7; 9 nucleotides agree with TRBD1. Germline assignment: CDR1 SGHDT and CDR2 YYEEEE. CDR3 length: 16 amino acids. The V gene end was trimmed by 4 bases and the J gene end by 0 bases; junction bases not matched to a gene: 8. CDR3 nucleotides: TGTGCCAGCAGCGGGCGGGGGACAGGGAGCTCCTACGAGCAGTACTTC. Protein: CASSGRGTGSSYEQYF.

The chain is built from TRBV4-3 and TRBJ2-5, with D maybe TRBD1 (5 bases). Trimming stripped 0 bases from V and 1 base from J, with 12 bases between. There are 16 residues in the CDR3. Per germline, CDR1 LGHNA and CDR2 YSLEER. CDR3 nucleotides: TGCGCCAGCAGCCAAGATTTAGGGGCCACCCAAGAGACCCAGTACTTC. It translates to CASSQDLGATQETQYF.

The chain carries TRBV28 and TRBJ1-2; no definite D call. Germline CDR1 reads MDHEN; CDR2 reads SYDVKM. V lost 5 bases and J 8 bases, leaving 18 bases between the germline ends. The CDR3 extends over 14 amino acids. CDR3 nucleotides: TGTGCCAGCAGTCCTACGTCGGCGCCGCGGGGCTACACCTTC. Amino acid sequence: CASSPTSAPRGYTF.

The rearrangement links TRBV4-3 to TRBJ2-5; D unclear. The CDR3 is 14 amino acids. The V end was cut by 0 bases, the J end by 3 bases, with 8 bases between. Germline CDR1 and CDR2: LGHNA and YSLEER. CDR3 DNA: TGCGCCAGCAGCCAAGAATGGCCAAAAGAGACCCAGTACTTC. Translating gives CASSQEWPKETQYF.

This clone has only a few counts. The J gene is TRBJ2-1, the V gene TRBV7-9, with TRBD2 identical over 7 bases. The ends lost 6 bases at V and 0 bases at J; junction bases unmatched: 8. Germline-derived CDR1 and CDR2 are SEHNR and FQNEAQ (reference sequence). There are 16 residues in the CDR3. The CDR3 nucleotides are TGTGCCAGCAGAAGTAGCGGGTCCAGCTCCTACAATGAGCAGTTCTTC. Translation gives CASRSSGSSSYNEQFF.

The chain carries TRBV6-5 and TRBJ2-7; TRBD1 matches 8 bases. CDR3 length: 14 amino acids. With V trimmed by 5 bases and J by 2 bases, 5 bases remained unmatched. The V gene's germline CDR1 is MNHEY and CDR2 SVGAGI. This chain's CDR3 is CASSEDRATYEQYF. As DNA, the CDR3 is TGTGCCAGCAGTGAGGACAGGGCGACCTACGAGCAGTACTTC.

This clone was found a few times. The rearrangement links TRBV13 to TRBJ1-1; TRBD1 aligns across 8 bases. From germline, CDR1 is PRHDT and CDR2 FYEKMQ (reference sequence). This CDR3 spans 17 amino acids. Germline trimming cut 4 bases from V and 1 base from J; bases unmatched to any gene: 11. CDR3: CASSSRGDRRSNTEAFF. The CDR3 DNA is TGTGCCAGCAGCTCCCGTGGGGACAGGAGATCGAACACTGAAGCTTTCTTT.